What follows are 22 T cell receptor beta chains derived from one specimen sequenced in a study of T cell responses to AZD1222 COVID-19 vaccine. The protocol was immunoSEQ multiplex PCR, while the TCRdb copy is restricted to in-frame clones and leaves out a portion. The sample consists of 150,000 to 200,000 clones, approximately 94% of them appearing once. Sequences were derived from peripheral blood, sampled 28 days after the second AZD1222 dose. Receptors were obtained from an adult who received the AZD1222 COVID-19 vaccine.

The CDR3 DNA is TGTGCCAGCGTCTCGGGCAGCTATGAAAAACTGTTTTTT. It codes for CASVSGSYEKLFF. The chain links TRBV28 to TRBJ1-4; D gene ambiguous. V lost 8 bases to trimming and J lost 6 bases, with 13 bases between them. Germline V gene lookup returns CDR1 MDHEN and CDR2 SYDVKM. The CDR3 extends over 13 amino acids.

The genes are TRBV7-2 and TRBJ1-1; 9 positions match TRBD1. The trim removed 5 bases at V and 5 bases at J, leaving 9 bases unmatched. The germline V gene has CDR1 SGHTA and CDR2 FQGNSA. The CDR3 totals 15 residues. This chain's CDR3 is CASSALGTGKTEAFF. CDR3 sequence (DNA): TGTGCCAGCAGCGCCCTTGGGACAGGGAAAACTGAAGCTTTCTTT. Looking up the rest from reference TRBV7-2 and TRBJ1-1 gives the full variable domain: GAGVSQSPSNKVTEKGKDVELRCDPISGHTALYWYRQSLGQGLEFLIYFQGNSAPDKSGLPSDRFSAERTGGSVSTLTIQRTQQEDSAVYLCASSALGTGKTEAFFGQGTRLTVV.

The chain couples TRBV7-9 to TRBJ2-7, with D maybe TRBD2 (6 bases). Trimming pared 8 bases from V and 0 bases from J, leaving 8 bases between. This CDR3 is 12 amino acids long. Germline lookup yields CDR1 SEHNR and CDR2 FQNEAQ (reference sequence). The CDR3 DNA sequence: TGTGCCAGCGGGCGGGACTCCTACGAGCAGTACTTC. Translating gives CASGRDSYEQYF.

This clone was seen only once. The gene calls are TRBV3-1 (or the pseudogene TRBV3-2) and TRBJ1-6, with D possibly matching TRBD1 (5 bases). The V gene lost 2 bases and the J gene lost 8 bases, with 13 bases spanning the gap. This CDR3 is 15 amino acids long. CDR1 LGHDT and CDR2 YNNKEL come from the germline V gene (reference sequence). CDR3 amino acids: CASSQRTGGDSPLHF. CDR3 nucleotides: TGTGCCAGCAGCCAACGCACGGGAGGGGATTCACCCCTCCACTTT.

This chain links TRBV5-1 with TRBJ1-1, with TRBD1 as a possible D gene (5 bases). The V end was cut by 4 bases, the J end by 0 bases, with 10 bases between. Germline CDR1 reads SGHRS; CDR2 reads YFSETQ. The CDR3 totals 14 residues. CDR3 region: CASSADSLNTEAFF. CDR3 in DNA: TGCGCCAGCAGCGCTGACAGCTTGAACACTGAAGCTTTCTTT.

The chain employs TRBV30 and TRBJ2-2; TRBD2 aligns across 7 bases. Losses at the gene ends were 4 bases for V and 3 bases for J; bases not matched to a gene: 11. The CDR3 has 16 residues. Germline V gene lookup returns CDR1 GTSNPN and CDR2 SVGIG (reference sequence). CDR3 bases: TGTGCCTGGATCTCACGAGGGAGGGTTTACACCGGGGAGCTGTTTTTT. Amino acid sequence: CAWISRGRVYTGELFF.

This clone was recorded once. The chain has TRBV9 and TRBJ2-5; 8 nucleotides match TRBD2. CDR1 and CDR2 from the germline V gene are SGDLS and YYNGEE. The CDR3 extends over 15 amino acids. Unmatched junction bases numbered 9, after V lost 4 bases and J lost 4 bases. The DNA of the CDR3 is TGTGCCAGCAGCCCGGGAGGGGCACTTCCAGAGACCCAGTACTTC. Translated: CASSPGGALPETQYF.

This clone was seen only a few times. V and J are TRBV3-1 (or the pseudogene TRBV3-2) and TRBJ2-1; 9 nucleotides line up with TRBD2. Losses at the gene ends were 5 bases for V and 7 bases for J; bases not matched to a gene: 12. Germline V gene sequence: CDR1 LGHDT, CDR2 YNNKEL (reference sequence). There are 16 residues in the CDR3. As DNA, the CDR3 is TGTGCCAGCAGCTACATAGCGGGAGATCTGAAAAATGAGCAGTTCTTC. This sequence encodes CASSYIAGDLKNEQFF.

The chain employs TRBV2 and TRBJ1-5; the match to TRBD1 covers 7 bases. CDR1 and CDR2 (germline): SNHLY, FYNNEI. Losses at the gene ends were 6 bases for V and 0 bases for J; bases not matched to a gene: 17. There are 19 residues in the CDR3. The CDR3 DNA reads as TGTGCCAGCAGCAACACACAGGGGCCGTGGAGTTATAGCAATCAGCCCCAGCATTTT. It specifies CASSNTQGPWSYSNQPQHF.

The CDR3 region has the DNA TGTGCCAGCCGACCTAGGGGGGGTTTCGCTAATGAAAAACTGTTTTTT. Translated, it gives CASRPRGGFANEKLFF. The gene calls are TRBV4-2 and TRBJ1-4; TRBD1 is a possible D gene (6 bases). V shed 8 bases and J shed 3 bases, with 19 bases lying between them. The V gene's germline CDR1 is LGHNA and CDR2 YNFKEQ. The CDR3 has 16 residues.

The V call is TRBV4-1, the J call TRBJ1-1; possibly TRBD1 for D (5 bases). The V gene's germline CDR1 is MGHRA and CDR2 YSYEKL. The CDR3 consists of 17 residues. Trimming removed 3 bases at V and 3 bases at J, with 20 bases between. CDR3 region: CASSQGPGAGSHTEAFF. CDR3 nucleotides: TGCGCCAGCAGCCAGGGCCCCGGGGCAGGGAGTCACACTGAAGCTTTCTTT.

The CDR3 spells CASSLGQVNSPLHF. CDR3 DNA: TGTGCCAGCAGCTTAGGGCAAGTTAATTCACCCCTCCACTTT. V is TRBV7-9 and J is TRBJ1-6; no clear D gene. Germline CDR1 is SEHNR and CDR2 is FQNEAQ (reference sequence). Between the trimmed V and J ends, which lost 1 base and 6 bases, there was a span of 7 bases. The CDR3 covers 14 residues.

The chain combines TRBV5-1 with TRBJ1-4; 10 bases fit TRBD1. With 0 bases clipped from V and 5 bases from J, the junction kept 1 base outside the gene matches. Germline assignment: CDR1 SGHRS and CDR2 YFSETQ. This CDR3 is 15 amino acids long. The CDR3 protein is CASSLGGQGNEKLFF. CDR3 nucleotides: TGCGCCAGCAGCTTGGGGGGACAGGGGAATGAAAAACTGTTTTTT.

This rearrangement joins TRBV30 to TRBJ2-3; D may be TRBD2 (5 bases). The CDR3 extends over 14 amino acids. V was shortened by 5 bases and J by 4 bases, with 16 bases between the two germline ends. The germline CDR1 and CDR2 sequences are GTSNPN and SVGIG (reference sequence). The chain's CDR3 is CAWAASRVADTQYF. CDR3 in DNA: TGTGCCTGGGCTGCATCGAGGGTGGCAGATACGCAGTATTTT.

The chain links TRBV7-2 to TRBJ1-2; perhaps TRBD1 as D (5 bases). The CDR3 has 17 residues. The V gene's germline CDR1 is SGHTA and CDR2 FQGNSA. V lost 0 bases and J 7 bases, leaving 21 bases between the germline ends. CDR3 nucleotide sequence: TGTGCCAGCAGCTTAGCGCTAGGGAGCAGGGAGAGGGGTGGCTACACCTTC. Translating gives CASSLALGSRERGGYTF.

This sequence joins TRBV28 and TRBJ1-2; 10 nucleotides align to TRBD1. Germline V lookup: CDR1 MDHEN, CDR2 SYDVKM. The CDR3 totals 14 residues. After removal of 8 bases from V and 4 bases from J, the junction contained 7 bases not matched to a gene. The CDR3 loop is CASGIRTGGYGYTF. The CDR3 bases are TGTGCCAGCGGTATTAGGACAGGGGGCTATGGCTACACCTTC.

In nucleotides, the CDR3 is TGTGCCAGCAGCTTACGAGGGTCTGAAGCTTTCTTT. Residues: CASSLRGSEAFF. The chain uses TRBV7-9 and TRBJ1-1; D unresolved. This CDR3 has 12 residues. V gave up 2 bases and J gave up 6 bases, with 7 bases separating them. The germline gives CDR1 SEHNR, CDR2 FQNEAQ (reference sequence). Together with reference TRBV7-9 and TRBJ1-1, the CDR3 gives the full variable domain: DTGVSQNPRHKITKRGQNVTFRCDPISEHNRLYWYRQTLGQGPEFLTYFQNEAQLEKSRLLSDRFSAERPKGSFSTLEIQRTEQGDSAMYLCASSLRGSEAFFGQGTRLTVV.

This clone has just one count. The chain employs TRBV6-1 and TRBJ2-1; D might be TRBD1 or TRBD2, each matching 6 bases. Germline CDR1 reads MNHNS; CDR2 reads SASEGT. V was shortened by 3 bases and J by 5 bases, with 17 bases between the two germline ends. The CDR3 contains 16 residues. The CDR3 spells CASSDFIQGGDNEQFF. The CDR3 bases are TGTGCCAGCAGTGACTTCATACAGGGAGGTGACAATGAGCAGTTCTTC.

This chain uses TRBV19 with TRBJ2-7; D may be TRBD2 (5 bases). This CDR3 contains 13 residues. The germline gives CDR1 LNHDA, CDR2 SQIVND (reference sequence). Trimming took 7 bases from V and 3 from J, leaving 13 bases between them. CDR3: CASTPGLGYEQYF. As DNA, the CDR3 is TGTGCCAGTACTCCGGGGTTGGGCTACGAGCAGTACTTC.

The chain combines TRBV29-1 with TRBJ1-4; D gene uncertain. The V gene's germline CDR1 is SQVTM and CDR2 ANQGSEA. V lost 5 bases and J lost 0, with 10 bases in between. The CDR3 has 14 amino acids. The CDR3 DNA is TGCAGCGTTAAGTCGACTGCAACTAATGAAAAACTGTTTTTT. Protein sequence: CSVKSTATNEKLFF.

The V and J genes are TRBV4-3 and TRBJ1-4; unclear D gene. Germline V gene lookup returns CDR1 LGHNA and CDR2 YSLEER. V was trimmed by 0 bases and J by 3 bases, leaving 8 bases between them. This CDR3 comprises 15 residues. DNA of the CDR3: TGCGCCAGCAGCCAAGATCTGGGTTCTAATGAAAAACTGTTTTTT. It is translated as CASSQDLGSNEKLFF.

DNA of the CDR3: TGTGCCAGCAGCCCGTCGACAGACAATTACCTCTATGGCTACACCTTC. This encodes CASSPSTDNYLYGYTF. The chain recombines TRBV11-2 with TRBJ1-2, with D perhaps TRBD1 (5 bases). CDR1 and CDR2 from the germline V gene are SGHAT and FQNNGV. V was trimmed by 5 bases and J by 4 bases, leaving 20 bases between them. This CDR3 is built from 16 residues.